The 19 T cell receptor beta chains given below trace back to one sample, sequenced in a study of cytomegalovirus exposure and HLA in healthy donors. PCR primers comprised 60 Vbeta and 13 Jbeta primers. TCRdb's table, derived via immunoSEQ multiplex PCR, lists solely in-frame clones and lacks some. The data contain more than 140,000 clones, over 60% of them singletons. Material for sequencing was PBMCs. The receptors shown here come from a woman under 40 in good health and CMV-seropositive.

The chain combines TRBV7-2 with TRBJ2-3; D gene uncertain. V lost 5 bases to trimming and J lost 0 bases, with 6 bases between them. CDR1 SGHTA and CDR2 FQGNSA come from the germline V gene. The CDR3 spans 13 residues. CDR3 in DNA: TGTGCCAGCAGCCCAACAAGCACAGATACGCAGTATTTT. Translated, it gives CASSPTSTDTQYF. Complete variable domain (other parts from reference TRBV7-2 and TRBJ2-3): GAGVSQSPSNKVTEKGKDVELRCDPISGHTALYWYRQSLGQGLEFLIYFQGNSAPDKSGLPSDRFSAERTGGSVSTLTIQRTQQEDSAVYLCASSPTSTDTQYFGPGTRLTVL.

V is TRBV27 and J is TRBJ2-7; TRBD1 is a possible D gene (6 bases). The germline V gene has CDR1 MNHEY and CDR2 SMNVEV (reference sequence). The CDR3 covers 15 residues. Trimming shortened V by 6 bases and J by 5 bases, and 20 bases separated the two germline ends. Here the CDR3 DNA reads TGTGCCAGCAGCCCACCTCCATCAGGGGCCGACGAGCAGTACTTC. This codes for CASSPPPSGADEQYF.

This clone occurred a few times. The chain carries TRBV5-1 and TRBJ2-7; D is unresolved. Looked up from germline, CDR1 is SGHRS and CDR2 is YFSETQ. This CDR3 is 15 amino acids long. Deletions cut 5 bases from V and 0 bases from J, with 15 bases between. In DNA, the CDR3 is TGCGCCAGCAGTACGAGCGTACCCAGCTCCTACGAGCAGTACTTC. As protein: CASSTSVPSSYEQYF.

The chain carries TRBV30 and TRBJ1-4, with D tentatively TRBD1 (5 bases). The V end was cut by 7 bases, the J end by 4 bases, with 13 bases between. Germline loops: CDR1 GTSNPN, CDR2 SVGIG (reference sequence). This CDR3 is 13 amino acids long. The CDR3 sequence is CAFDRVNNEKLFF. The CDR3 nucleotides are TGTGCCTTTGACAGAGTAAATAATGAAAAACTGTTTTTT.

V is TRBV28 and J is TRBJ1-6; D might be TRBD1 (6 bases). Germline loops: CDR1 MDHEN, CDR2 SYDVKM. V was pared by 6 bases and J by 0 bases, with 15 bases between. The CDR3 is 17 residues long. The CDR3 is CASRDRDTGSYNSPLHF. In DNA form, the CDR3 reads TGTGCCAGCAGGGACCGGGACACAGGCTCCTATAATTCACCCCTCCACTTT.

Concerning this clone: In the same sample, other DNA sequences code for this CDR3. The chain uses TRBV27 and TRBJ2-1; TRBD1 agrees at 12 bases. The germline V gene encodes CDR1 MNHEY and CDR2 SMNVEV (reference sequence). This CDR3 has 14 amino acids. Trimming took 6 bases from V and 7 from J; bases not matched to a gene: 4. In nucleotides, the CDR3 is TGTGCCAGCAGCCGGGACAGGGGGCGAAATGAGCAGTTCTTC. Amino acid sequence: CASSRDRGRNEQFF.

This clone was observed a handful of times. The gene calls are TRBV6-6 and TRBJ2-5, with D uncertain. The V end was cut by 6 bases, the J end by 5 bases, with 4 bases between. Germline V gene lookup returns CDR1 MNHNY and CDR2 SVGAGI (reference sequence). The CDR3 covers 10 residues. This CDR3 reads CASSGETQYF. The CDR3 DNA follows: TGTGCCAGCAGCGGGGAGACCCAGTACTTC.

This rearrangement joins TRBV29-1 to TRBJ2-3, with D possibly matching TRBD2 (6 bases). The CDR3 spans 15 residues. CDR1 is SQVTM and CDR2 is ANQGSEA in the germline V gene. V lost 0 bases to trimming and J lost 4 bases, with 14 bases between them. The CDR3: CSVEERSWGADTQYF. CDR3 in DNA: TGCAGCGTTGAAGAAAGGTCTTGGGGGGCAGATACGCAGTATTTT.

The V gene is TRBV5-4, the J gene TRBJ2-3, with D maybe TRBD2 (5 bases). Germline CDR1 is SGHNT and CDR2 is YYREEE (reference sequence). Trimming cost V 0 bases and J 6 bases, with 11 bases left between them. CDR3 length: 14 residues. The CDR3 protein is CASSLGLRRDTQYF. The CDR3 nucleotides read TGTGCCAGCAGCTTGGGACTGAGGAGGGATACGCAGTATTTT. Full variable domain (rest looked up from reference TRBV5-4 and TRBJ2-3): ETGVTQSPTHLIKTRGQQVTLRCSSQSGHNTVSWYQQALGQGPQFIFQYYREEENGRGNFPPRFSGLQFPNYSSELNVNALELDDSALYLCASSLGLRRDTQYFGPGTRLTVL.

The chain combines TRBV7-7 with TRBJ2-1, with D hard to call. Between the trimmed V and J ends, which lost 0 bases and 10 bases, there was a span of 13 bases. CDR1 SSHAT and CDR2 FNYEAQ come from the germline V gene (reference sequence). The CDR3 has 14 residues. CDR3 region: CASSLAANAIEQFF. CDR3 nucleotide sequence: TGTGCCAGCAGCTTAGCTGCCAACGCGATCGAGCAGTTCTTC. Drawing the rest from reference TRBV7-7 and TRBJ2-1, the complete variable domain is GAGVSQSPRYKVTKRGQDVTLRCDPISSHATLYWYQQALGQGPEFLTYFNYEAQPDKSGLPSDRFSAERPEGSISTLTIQRTEQRDSAMYRCASSLAANAIEQFFGPGTRLTVL.

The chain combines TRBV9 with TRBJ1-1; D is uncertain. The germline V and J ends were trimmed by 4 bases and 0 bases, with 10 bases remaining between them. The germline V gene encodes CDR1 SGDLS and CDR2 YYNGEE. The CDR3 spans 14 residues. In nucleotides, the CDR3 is TGTGCCAGCAGCCCCCGGAGTATGAACACTGAAGCTTTCTTT. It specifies CASSPRSMNTEAFF.

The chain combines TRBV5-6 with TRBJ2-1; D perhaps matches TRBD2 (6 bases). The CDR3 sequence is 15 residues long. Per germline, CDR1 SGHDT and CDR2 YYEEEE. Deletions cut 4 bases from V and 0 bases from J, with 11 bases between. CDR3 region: CASSHGGSSYNEQFF. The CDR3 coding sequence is TGTGCCAGCAGCCATGGGGGGAGCTCCTACAATGAGCAGTTCTTC.

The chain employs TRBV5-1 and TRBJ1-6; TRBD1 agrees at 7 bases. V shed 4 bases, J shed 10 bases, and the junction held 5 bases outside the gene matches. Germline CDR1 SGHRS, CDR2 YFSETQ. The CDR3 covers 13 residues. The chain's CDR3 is CASSLGGESPLHF. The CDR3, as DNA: TGCGCCAGCAGCCTAGGGGGCGAATCACCCCTCCACTTT. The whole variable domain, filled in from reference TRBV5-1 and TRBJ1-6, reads KAGVTQTPRYLIKTRGQQVTLSCSPISGHRSVSWYQQTPGQGLQFLFEYFSETQRNKGNFPGRFSGRQFSNSRSEMNVSTLELGDSALYLCASSLGGESPLHFGNGTRLTVT.

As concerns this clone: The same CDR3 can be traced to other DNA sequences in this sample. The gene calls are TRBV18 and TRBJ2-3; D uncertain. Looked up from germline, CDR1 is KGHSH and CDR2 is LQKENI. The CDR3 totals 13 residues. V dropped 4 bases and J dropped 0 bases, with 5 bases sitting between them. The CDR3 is CASSLTSTDTQYF. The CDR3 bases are TGTGCCAGCTCACTCACTAGCACAGATACGCAGTATTTT.

This CDR3 reads CAWTHRRTGPGGDTQYF. The DNA of the CDR3 is TGTGCCTGGACCCACCGCCGGACAGGGCCGGGTGGAGATACGCAGTATTTT. The rearrangement joins TRBV30 to TRBJ2-3; TRBD1 matches at 8 bases. After removal of 4 bases from V and 5 bases from J, the junction contained 17 bases not matched to a gene. The CDR3 runs 17 residues. CDR1 and CDR2 (germline): GTSNPN, SVGIG (reference sequence).

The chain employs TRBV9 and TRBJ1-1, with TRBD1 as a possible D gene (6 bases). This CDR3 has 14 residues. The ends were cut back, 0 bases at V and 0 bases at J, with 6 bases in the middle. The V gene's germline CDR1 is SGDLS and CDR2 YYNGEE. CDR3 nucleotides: TGTGCCAGCAGCGTAGGACAGGTGAACACTGAAGCTTTCTTT. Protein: CASSVGQVNTEAFF.

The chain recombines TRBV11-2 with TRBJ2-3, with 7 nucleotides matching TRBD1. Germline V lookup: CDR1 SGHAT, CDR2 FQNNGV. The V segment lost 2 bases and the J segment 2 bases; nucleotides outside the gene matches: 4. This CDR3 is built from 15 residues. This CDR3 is CASSLWDSTTDTQYF. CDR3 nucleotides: TGTGCCAGCAGCTTATGGGACAGTACCACAGATACGCAGTATTTT.

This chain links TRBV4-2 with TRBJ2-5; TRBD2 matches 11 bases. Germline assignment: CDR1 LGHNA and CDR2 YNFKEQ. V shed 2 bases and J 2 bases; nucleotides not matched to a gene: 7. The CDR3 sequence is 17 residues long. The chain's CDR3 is CASSQSTGTSGQETQYF. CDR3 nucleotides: TGTGCCAGCAGCCAAAGTACCGGGACTAGCGGACAAGAGACCCAGTACTTC.

The CDR3 DNA follows: TGCGCCAGCAGTGTTAACAGGGCCCAGGGAACTGAAGCTTTCTTT. Translation: CASSVNRAQGTEAFF. This chain links TRBV10-2 with TRBJ1-1, with D possibly being TRBD1 (6 bases). Germline CDR1 is WSHSY and CDR2 is SAAADI. CDR3 length: 15 residues. V lost 4 bases and J lost 5, with 17 bases in between.